The rows below give T cell receptor beta chains drawn from one sample of a study of early T cells in non-severe SARS-CoV-2 infection. A single record per CDR3 protein comes from TCRdb applying MiXCR to the 5' RACE reads. The top ten clones hold under 3% of a sample with 84,000 or so distinct CDR3 sequences, 12% of them seen once. Sequences were obtained from whole blood. The receptors originated from an adult who was a healthcare worker with PCR-confirmed SARS-CoV-2 infection or an uninfected control (not recorded which). Both conserved end residues are part of each CDR3. The order of the fields is clone size, V gene, D gene, J gene, CDR3 DNA, CDR3 protein. D genes are given only for firm matches. A clone size is listed for some rows: how often the clone was seen (once, few, many), or a class if it is expanded.

medium-sized,TRBV27,TRBD1,TRBJ1-5,TGTGCCAGCAGTTCCTGGGACAGCTATCAGCCCCAGCATTTT,CASSSWDSYQPQHF
many,TRBV30,TRBD1,TRBJ1-2,TGTGCCTGGAGTGAAACAGGGGCCGCCCCAAGTGGCTACACCTTC,CAWSETGAAPSGYTF
-,TRBV6-5,-,TRBJ1-2,TGTGCCAGCAGTTACTCAGGGGGTGTCTATGGCTACACCTTC,CASSYSGGVYGYTF
few,TRBV28,-,TRBJ1-4,TGTGCCAGCAGGGGGGGCAGATCCTCTTATGCCGAAAAACTGTTTTTT,CASRGGRSSYAEKLFF
many,TRBV27,TRBD1,TRBJ1-1,TGTGCCACCAACCGCAGGGGGCTGAACACTGAAGCTTTCTTT,CATNRRGLNTEAFF
-,TRBV28,TRBD1,TRBJ1-1,TGTGCCAGCAGTTCCTCAGGGGGGGCCCACACTGAAGCTTTCTTT,CASSSSGGAHTEAFF
many,TRBV5-1,-,TRBJ2-5,TGCGCCAGCAGCCTCGAGGCCCAGAAATTAGAGACCCAGTACTTC,CASSLEAQKLETQYF
-,TRBV3-1,-,TRBJ2-3,TGTGCCAGCAGCCAAGCCATCGCGGGAACCACAGATACGCAGTATTTT,CASSQAIAGTTDTQYF
-,TRBV2,TRBD2,TRBJ2-3,TGTGCCAGCAGCCGTACTAGCGGGAGCGCAGATACGCAGTATTTT,CASSRTSGSADTQYF
-,TRBV12-3/TRBV12-4,TRBD1,TRBJ1-2,TGTGCCAGCAGTTCCGGGACAGGGTTTTTCAACTATGGCTACACCTTC,CASSSGTGFFNYGYTF
few,TRBV7-2,TRBD2,TRBJ2-3,TGTGCCAGCAGCTTAGCCGGCGGGGGGGTCACAGATACGCAGTATTTT,CASSLAGGGVTDTQYF
many,TRBV12-3/TRBV12-4,TRBD1,TRBJ2-7,TGTGCCAGCAGTTACAGGGGTACAGGCGAGCAGTACTTC,CASSYRGTGEQYF
many,TRBV29-1,TRBD2,TRBJ2-1,TGCAGCGCCTTCCTAGCGGGCTTAAACAATGAGCAGTTCTTC,CSAFLAGLNNEQFF
-,TRBV14,TRBD1,TRBJ1-1,TGTGCCAGCAGCCAAGAGGTACTGACAGGGGCCCAAGCTTTCTTT,CASSQEVLTGAQAFF
-,TRBV2,-,TRBJ2-3,TGTGCCAGCAGTGAACTAGGCACAGATACGCAGTATTTT,CASSELGTDTQYF
few,TRBV7-3,TRBD1,TRBJ2-3,TGTGCCAGCAGCTCGACAGGGGGGTATACGCAGTATTTT,CASSSTGGYTQYF
many,TRBV5-5,TRBD1,TRBJ1-2,TGTGCCAGCAGGATGGGGGACAGGAACTATGGCTACACCTTC,CASRMGDRNYGYTF
-,TRBV29-1,-,TRBJ2-3,TGCAGCGTTGGATTGCTTTTGGATACGCAGTATTTT,CSVGLLLDTQYF
-,TRBV5-1,-,TRBJ2-7,TGCGCCAGCAGCTTGGGGGTGACGGGCGAGCAGTACTTC,CASSLGVTGEQYF
-,TRBV30,-,TRBJ1-2,TGTGCCTGGAGTGTACTGGGCCAGGGAGGGAACTATGGCTACACCTTC,CAWSVLGQGGNYGYTF
-,TRBV29-1,-,TRBJ2-3,TGCAGCGTTGTTGGGGTTGCAGATACGCAGTATTTT,CSVVGVADTQYF
many,TRBV13,-,TRBJ2-2,TGTGCCAGCATGGGCGGGGCACGAACCGCCGGGGAGCTGTTTTTT,CASMGGARTAGELFF
many,TRBV27,-,TRBJ2-2,TGTGCCAGCAGTTTATCGTGGCTGAACACCGGGGAGCTGTTTTTT,CASSLSWLNTGELFF